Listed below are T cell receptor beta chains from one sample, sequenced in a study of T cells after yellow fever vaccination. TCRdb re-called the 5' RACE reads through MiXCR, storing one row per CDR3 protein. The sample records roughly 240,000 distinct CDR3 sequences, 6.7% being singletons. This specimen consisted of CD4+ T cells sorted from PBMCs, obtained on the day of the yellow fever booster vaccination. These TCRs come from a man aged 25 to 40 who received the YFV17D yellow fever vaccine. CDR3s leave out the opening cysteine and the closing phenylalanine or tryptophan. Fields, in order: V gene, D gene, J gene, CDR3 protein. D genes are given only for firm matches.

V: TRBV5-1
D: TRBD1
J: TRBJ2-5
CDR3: ASSTGQGGEETQY

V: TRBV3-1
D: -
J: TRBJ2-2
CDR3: ASSRQVMGGGELF

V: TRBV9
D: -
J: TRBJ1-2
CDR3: ASSPPPGSYGYT

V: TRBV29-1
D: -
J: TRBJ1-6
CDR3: SVEVQAGSPLH

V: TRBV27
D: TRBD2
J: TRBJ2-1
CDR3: ASSLLTSGRARNEQF

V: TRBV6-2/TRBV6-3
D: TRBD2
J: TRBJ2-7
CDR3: ASRQPGLQVD

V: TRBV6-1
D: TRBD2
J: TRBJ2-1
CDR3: ASRRNRDYREQF

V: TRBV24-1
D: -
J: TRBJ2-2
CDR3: ATGSAGEGNTGELF

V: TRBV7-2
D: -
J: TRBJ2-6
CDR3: ASNPGSGANVLT

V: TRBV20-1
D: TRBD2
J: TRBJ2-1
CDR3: SAISGSGGNEQF

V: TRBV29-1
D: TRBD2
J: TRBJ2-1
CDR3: SAGLANEQF

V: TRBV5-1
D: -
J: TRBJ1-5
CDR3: ASRAASGDQPQH

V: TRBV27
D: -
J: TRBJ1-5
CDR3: ASRIPSGPQH

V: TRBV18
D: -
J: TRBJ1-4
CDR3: ASSPRAGVLEKLF

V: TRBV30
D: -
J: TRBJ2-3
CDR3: AWNYRDTQY

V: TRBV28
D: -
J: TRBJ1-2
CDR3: ASSLVQGVDGYT

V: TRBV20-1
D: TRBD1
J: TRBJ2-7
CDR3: SAQGQGRYEQY

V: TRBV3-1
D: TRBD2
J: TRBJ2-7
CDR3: ASRITSGRGEQY

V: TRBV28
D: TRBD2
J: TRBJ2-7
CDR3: ASSSGASGNYEQY

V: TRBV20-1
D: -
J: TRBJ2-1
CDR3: SARESFYNEQF

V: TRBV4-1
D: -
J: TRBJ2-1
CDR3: ASSQDRTRGPRNEQF

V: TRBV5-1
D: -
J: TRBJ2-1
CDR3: ASSPEGWRENNEQF

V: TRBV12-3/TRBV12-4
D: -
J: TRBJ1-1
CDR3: ASSFNEDTEAF

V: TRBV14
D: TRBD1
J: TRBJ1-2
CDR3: ASSHAGQVYGYT

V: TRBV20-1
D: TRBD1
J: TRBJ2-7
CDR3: SASPGTGSYEQY